This T cell receptor (beta chain) was captured in a study of T-cell reconstitution after alpha-beta-depleted transplantation in children. This clonotype has more than one count but fewer than ten. Preparing the TCRbeta library involved the use of unique molecular identifiers. Via MiXCR, TCRdb re-called the PCR reads, giving one row per CDR3 protein. The table records fewer than 400,000 distinct CDR3 sequences, about 20% of them present only once. The input for sequencing was PBMCs from the stem cell graft donor, taken from the stem cell graft. This TCR was recovered from a human donor who donated a stem cell graft to a child with acute myeloid leukemia.

CDR3 in amino acids: CASSGSPGTNTEAFF. The CDR3 DNA reads as TGTGCCAGCAGTGGATCACCGGGGACGAACACTGAAGCTTTCTTT. This sequence joins TRBV28 and TRBJ1-1; possibly TRBD1 for D (5 bases). This CDR3 is built from 15 residues. The V and J ends lost 5 bases and 1 base respectively, with 14 bases between them. Germline V gives CDR1 MDHEN, CDR2 SYDVKM.